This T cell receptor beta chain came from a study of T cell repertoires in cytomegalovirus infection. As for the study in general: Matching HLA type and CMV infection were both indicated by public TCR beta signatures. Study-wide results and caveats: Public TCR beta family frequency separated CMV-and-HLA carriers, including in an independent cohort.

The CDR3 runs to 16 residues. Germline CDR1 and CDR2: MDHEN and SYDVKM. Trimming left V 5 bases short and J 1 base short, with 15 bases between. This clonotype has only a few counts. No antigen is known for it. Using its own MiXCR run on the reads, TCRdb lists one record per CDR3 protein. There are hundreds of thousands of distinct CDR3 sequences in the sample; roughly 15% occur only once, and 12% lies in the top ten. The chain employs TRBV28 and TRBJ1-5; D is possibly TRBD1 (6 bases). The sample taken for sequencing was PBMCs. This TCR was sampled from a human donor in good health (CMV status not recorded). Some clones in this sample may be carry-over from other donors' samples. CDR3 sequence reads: CASSSRGPWSNQPQHF. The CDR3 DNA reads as TGTGCCAGCAGTAGCCGGGGGCCGTGGAGCAATCAGCCCCAGCATTTT.